What follows are 32 T cell receptor beta chains derived from one specimen sequenced in a study of CD8 T cells in ankylosing spondylitis (TCRdb year 2017). The library was generated by 5' RACE. Sequencing instrument: Illumina MiSeq. TCRdb cleaned the public reads at Q25 with fastp, built clones with MiXCR and kept in-frame beta chains. Every distinct CDR3 protein forms one entry, paired with its most common genes and DNA. A total of around 18,000 distinct CDR3 sequences appear in this sample, over 7% of them only once. The top ten constitute approximately 33% of the sample. The sequencing input was blood. The origin of the receptors is a male donor with ankylosing spondylitis or in good health (not recorded which).

In this sample, this clonotype turned up many times. The CDR3 sequence is CASSRLDRDAKNIQYF. The CDR3 coding sequence is TGTGCCAGCAGCCGCTTGGACAGGGATGCCAAAAACATTCAGTACTTC. V usage is TRBV7-9 and J usage is TRBJ2-4; 8 nucleotides agree with TRBD1. CDR3 length: 16 residues. V shed 5 bases and J 1 base; nucleotides not matched to a gene: 7. Germline V gene data show CDR1 as SEHNR and CDR2 as FQNEAQ (reference sequence).

The chain is built from TRBV6-2 or TRBV6-3 and TRBJ2-2; D remains ambiguous. Deletions cut 6 bases from V and 7 bases from J, with 9 bases between. Per the germline V gene, CDR1 is MNHEY and CDR2 is SVGEGT. The CDR3 totals 12 residues. CDR3 sequence (DNA): TGTGCCAGCAGCGGGTGGAACGGGGAGCTGTTTTTT. It codes for CASSGWNGELFF.

This clonotype has more than one count but fewer than ten. The chain couples TRBV14 to TRBJ1-1; D call uncertain. Trimming shortened V by 6 bases and J by 8 bases, and 10 bases separated the two germline ends. This CDR3 has 11 residues. The germline V gene encodes CDR1 SGHDN and CDR2 FVKESK. Here the CDR3 DNA reads TGTGCCAGCAGTCAATACTCCGAAGCTTTCTTT. Its protein is CASSQYSEAFF.

This clonotype was recorded many times. The chain recombines TRBV5-5 with TRBJ2-3; D is uncertain. The CDR3 totals 12 residues. Per the germline V gene, CDR1 is SGHKS and CDR2 is YYEKEE (reference sequence). V was cut by 0 bases and J by 12 bases, with 11 bases left in between. CDR3 DNA: TGTGCCAGCAGCTTGGGCACTTTCGACCAGTATTTT. Its translation is CASSLGTFDQYF.

This clonotype was counted ten times or more. This chain uses TRBV5-1 with TRBJ2-4; D is ambiguous. The CDR3 totals 14 residues. Germline V gene data show CDR1 as SGHRS and CDR2 as YFSETQ. Trimming cost V 0 bases and J 6 bases, with 10 bases left between them. The CDR3 spells CASSLGQAGNIQYF. The CDR3 DNA reads TGCGCCAGCAGCTTGGGGCAGGCCGGAAACATTCAGTACTTC.

V usage is TRBV29-1 and J usage is TRBJ2-1; the D is unclear. The germline V and J ends were trimmed by 0 bases and 1 base, with 10 bases remaining between them. The CDR3 has 15 amino acids. Germline CDR1 is SQVTM and CDR2 is ANQGSEA. CDR3 nucleotide sequence: TGCAGCGTTGAAGAGGCGGTTCTGTCCTACAATGAGCAGTTCTTC. The encoded protein is CSVEEAVLSYNEQFF.

This clonotype was seen more than once but under ten times. The chain employs TRBV28 and TRBJ1-1; 10 bases align to TRBD1. V gave up 3 bases and J gave up 6 bases; unmatched junction bases: 13. From germline, CDR1 is MDHEN and CDR2 SYDVKM. There are 17 residues in the CDR3. The chain's CDR3 is CASSFSTGQGPEAEAFF. DNA for the CDR3: TGTGCCAGCAGTTTTAGCACGGGACAGGGGCCGGAAGCTGAAGCTTTCTTT.

The chain is built from TRBV3-1 and TRBJ1-1; D call uncertain. Germline V gene data show CDR1 as LGHDT and CDR2 as YNNKEL (reference sequence). V was clipped by 2 bases and J by 3 bases, with 7 bases between them. This CDR3 is built from 13 residues. The CDR3 coding sequence is TGTGCCAGCAGCCAAAACGGGGACACTGAAGCTTTCTTT. Translating gives CASSQNGDTEAFF.

By share of the sample, this clonotype is medium-sized. J is TRBJ2-3 and V is TRBV20-1; D remains ambiguous. Germline-derived CDR1 and CDR2 are DFQATT and SNEGSKA (reference sequence). This CDR3 spans 15 amino acids. Trimming shortened V by 2 bases and J by 5 bases, and 17 bases separated the two germline ends. The CDR3 loop is CSARSAQEWVDTQYF. CDR3 bases: TGCAGTGCTAGATCTGCGCAGGAATGGGTAGATACGCAGTATTTT.

This clonotype has a count of ten or more. This sequence joins TRBV6-5 and TRBJ1-2, with TRBD1 identical over 7 bases. The germline gives CDR1 MNHEY, CDR2 SVGAGI. J gave up 7 bases and V 7 bases, and 9 bases lay outside the gene matches. This CDR3 has 13 amino acids. The CDR3 is CASTPTGRPGYTF. The CDR3 DNA reads as TGTGCCAGCACCCCGACAGGGCGTCCTGGCTACACCTTC.

This clonotype was recorded many times. The chain's CDR3 is CSARKDRDFTF. The CDR3 DNA is TGCAGTGCCCGCAAAGACAGAGATTTTACCTTC. The V call is TRBV20-1, the J call TRBJ1-2; maybe TRBD1 (5 bases). V was shortened by 6 bases and J by 14 bases, with 19 bases between the two germline ends. The CDR3 is made up of 11 amino acids. Germline V gene data show CDR1 as DFQATT and CDR2 as SNEGSKA (reference sequence).

This clonotype was picked up many times. The V and J genes are TRBV20-1 and TRBJ1-1; no clear D. Trimming took off 6 bases at V and 1 base at J, with 6 bases between the two ends. This CDR3 is built from 11 residues. CDR1 and CDR2 from the germline V gene are DFQATT and SNEGSKA (reference sequence). The DNA of the CDR3 is TGCAGTGCCGTTGGGAACACTGAAGCTTTCTTT. Translation: CSAVGNTEAFF.

In its sample, this clonotype was seen many times. The V call is TRBV7-3, the J call TRBJ2-2; D not resolved. Trimming took off 3 bases at V and 4 bases at J, with 6 bases between the two ends. Germline V gene sequence: CDR1 SGHTA, CDR2 FQGTGA. The CDR3 covers 13 residues. In DNA form, the CDR3 reads TGTGCCAGCAGCTTCGAGGTCACCGGGGAGCTGTTTTTT. Amino acid sequence: CASSFEVTGELFF.

This clonotype was counted only a few times. The rearrangement joins TRBV11-2 to TRBJ2-1; 16 bases line up with TRBD2. The junction had 17 bases not matched to a gene; V was cut back by 6 bases and J by 9 bases. The germline V gene has CDR1 SGHAT and CDR2 FQNNGV. The CDR3 covers 19 residues. This CDR3 reads CASRTFRGTSGRAGVEQFF. The CDR3 nucleotides read TGTGCCAGCAGGACATTTAGGGGGACTAGCGGGAGGGCCGGGGTTGAGCAGTTCTTC.

The chain couples TRBV12-3 or TRBV12-4 to TRBJ1-1; weak D call: TRBD1 (5 bases). V lost 6 bases, J lost 5 bases, and 13 bases lay in between. The CDR3 spans 13 residues. The CDR3 DNA sequence: TGTGCCAGCAGCAGTACTTGGGGGACTGAAGCTTTCTTT. This encodes CASSSTWGTEAFF.

This clonotype was seen many times. The rearrangement links TRBV29-1 to TRBJ1-2; D remains unclear. The CDR3 has 13 residues. Germline CDR1 is SQVTM and CDR2 is ANQGSEA. The germline V and J ends were trimmed by 6 bases and 8 bases, with 19 bases remaining between them. The CDR3 DNA reads TGCAGCGTCCGCCGAACTACGATGGACGGCTACACCTTC. It specifies CSVRRTTMDGYTF.

The chain recombines TRBV28 with TRBJ1-5, with D unresolved. V was shortened by 5 bases and J by 11 bases, with 19 bases between the two germline ends. This CDR3 is 14 amino acids long. The germline CDR1 and CDR2 sequences are MDHEN and SYDVKM. The chain's CDR3 is CASSPPMTPRAQHF. Here the CDR3 DNA reads TGTGCCAGCAGTCCACCGATGACCCCAAGGGCCCAGCATTTT.

V and J are TRBV4-3 and TRBJ1-4; D is possibly TRBD1 (6 bases). CDR3 length: 13 residues. V gave up 6 bases and J gave up 8 bases, with 13 bases separating them. Germline-derived CDR1 and CDR2 are LGHNA and YSLEER. The CDR3 DNA follows: TGCGCCAGCAGACACGGGGGCGAGGAAAAACTGTTTTTT. It specifies CASRHGGEEKLFF.

This clonotype was observed a handful of times. This chain joins TRBV7-2 and TRBJ2-1, with 7 bases identical to TRBD2. This CDR3 is built from 13 residues. CDR1 and CDR2 from the germline V gene are SGHTA and FQGNSA. J gave up 6 bases and V 5 bases, and 4 bases lay outside the gene matches. As DNA, the CDR3 is TGTGCCAGCAGCATAAGACTAGCCAATGAGCAGTTCTTC. Encoded protein: CASSIRLANEQFF.

Many counts were recorded for this clonotype. The rearrangement links TRBV4-3 to TRBJ2-3; 8 bases agree with TRBD1. V trimming: 1 base; J trimming: 3 bases; junction bases outside the gene matches: 9. Germline V gene lookup returns CDR1 LGHNA and CDR2 YSLEER. The CDR3 covers 17 residues. CDR3 region: CASSQGPAGGITDTQYF. Written as DNA, the CDR3 is TGCGCCAGCAGCCAAGGGCCGGCAGGGGGCATAACAGATACGCAGTATTTT.

This clonotype was recorded at least ten times. The V and J genes are TRBV20-1 and TRBJ2-7, with TRBD1 as a possible D gene (5 bases). The V and J ends lost 0 bases and 0 bases respectively, with 12 bases between them. CDR3 length: 15 amino acids. Germline-derived CDR1 and CDR2 are DFQATT and SNEGSKA (reference sequence). CDR3 DNA: TGCAGTGCTAGAGATAGGGCAGGGCTCTCCTACGAGCAGTACGTC. Translation: CSARDRAGLSYEQYV.

Ten or more counts support this clonotype. CDR3 bases: TGTGCCAGCAGTTCGCCCGGGATGGGCACAGATACGCAGTATTTT. Amino acids: CASSSPGMGTDTQYF. V and J are TRBV6-6 and TRBJ2-3; D perhaps matches TRBD2 (5 bases). With 4 bases removed from V and 1 base from J, the gap between germline ends came to 12 bases. Germline V CDR1 and CDR2: MNHNY, SVGAGI (reference sequence). The length of the CDR3 is 15 residues.

This clonotype has ten or more counts. In DNA, the CDR3 is TGCAGTGCTAGAGGCGGGACTTTAAATGAGCAGTTCTTC. This sequence encodes CSARGGTLNEQFF. V and J are TRBV20-1 and TRBJ2-1; D perhaps matches TRBD2 (6 bases). Germline CDR1 reads DFQATT; CDR2 reads SNEGSKA (reference sequence). Trimming pared 1 base from V and 7 bases from J, leaving 11 bases between. The CDR3 consists of 13 residues.

At least ten counts were recorded for this clonotype. The V gene is TRBV5-1, the J gene TRBJ2-2; D is undetermined. Germline CDR1 SGHRS, CDR2 YFSETQ. V was pared by 4 bases and J by 5 bases, with 9 bases between. CDR3 length equals 13 residues. The CDR3 bases are TGCGCCAGCAGCCTCATCGCAACCGGGGAGCTGTTTTTT. Its protein is CASSLIATGELFF.

In its sample, this clonotype is medium-sized. The rearrangement uses TRBV4-1 and TRBJ2-7; a possible D gene is TRBD2 (6 bases). The germline V gene encodes CDR1 MGHRA and CDR2 YSYEKL. The CDR3 extends over 15 amino acids. V dropped 3 bases and J dropped 1 base, with 13 bases sitting between them. The CDR3 nucleotides read TGCGCCAGCAGCCATTGGACTAAGTCGTCCTACGAGCAGTACTTC. Amino acids: CASSHWTKSSYEQYF.

This clonotype was picked up many times. The gene calls are TRBV7-9 and TRBJ2-3; 9 bases match TRBD1. V dropped 3 bases and J dropped 4; count of bases not matched to a gene: 5. Germline V gives CDR1 SEHNR, CDR2 FQNEAQ (reference sequence). The CDR3 runs to 15 residues. The CDR3 reads CASSFPGQGADTQYF. CDR3 DNA sequence: TGTGCCAGCAGCTTTCCGGGACAGGGTGCAGATACGCAGTATTTT.

This clonotype was detected ten times or more. This chain uses TRBV28 with TRBJ2-2; D gene unclear. This CDR3 spans 15 amino acids. Germline V gene lookup returns CDR1 MDHEN and CDR2 SYDVKM. Trimming removed 3 bases at V and 2 bases at J, with 10 bases between. CDR3 protein: CASSLGLFNTGELFF. CDR3 sequence (DNA): TGTGCCAGCAGTTTGGGCCTATTTAACACCGGGGAGCTGTTTTTT.

This clonotype was seen many times. The rearrangement uses TRBV12-3 or TRBV12-4 and TRBJ2-2, with a weak D call TRBD1 (6 bases). The CDR3 covers 13 residues. Trimming shortened V by 9 bases and J by 9 bases, and 17 bases separated the two germline ends. The chain's CDR3 is CASGEQGSRELFF. DNA for the CDR3: TGTGCCAGTGGAGAACAGGGATCGAGGGAGCTGTTTTTT.

Only a few counts were recorded for this clonotype. The CDR3 here is CASGGLAGRGETQYF. CDR3 nucleotide sequence: TGTGCCAGCGGGGGACTAGCGGGAAGGGGAGAGACCCAGTACTTC. The chain has TRBV6-2 or TRBV6-3 and TRBJ2-5; 13 bases are shared with TRBD2. The CDR3 consists of 15 residues. V was clipped by 8 bases and J by 4 bases; unmatched bases: 7. Looked up from germline, CDR1 is MNHEY and CDR2 is SVGEGT.

This clonotype was found many times. The V and J genes are TRBV20-1 and TRBJ2-2; TRBD2 agrees at 15 bases. Germline CDR1 reads DFQATT; CDR2 reads SNEGSKA (reference sequence). The CDR3 consists of 19 residues. The V and J ends lost 0 bases and 2 bases, in that order; junction bases with no gene match: 7. The CDR3 spells CSARDAGTSGGTNTGELFF. The CDR3 DNA reads as TGCAGTGCTAGAGATGCCGGGACTAGCGGGGGGACCAACACCGGGGAGCTGTTTTTT.

CDR3 sequence (DNA): TGTGCCAGCAGTTGGCTCGGGACTAGCGGATACAATGAGCAGTTCTTC. Encoded protein: CASSWLGTSGYNEQFF. The chain recombines TRBV6-6 with TRBJ2-1, with 11 bases fitting TRBD2. The CDR3 is made up of 16 amino acids. Germline V gene data show CDR1 as MNHNY and CDR2 as SVGAGI (reference sequence). J gave up 4 bases and V 4 bases, and 6 bases lay outside the gene matches.

As DNA, the CDR3 is TGTGCCAGCAGCGTAGTCCAGATCTCGGGCGGCGGGGAGCTGTTTTTT. Its translation is CASSVVQISGGGELFF. The J gene is TRBJ2-2, the V gene TRBV9; D uncertain. This CDR3 region has 16 residues. Trimming removed 0 bases from V and 7 bases from J, with 16 bases in between. Germline CDR1 SGDLS, CDR2 YYNGEE.